One and the same sample provided the 28 T cell receptor beta chains below, sequenced in a study of CD8+ T cells in alopecia areata. Treatment of the sample: oral pan-JAK inhibitor, 5-10 mg twice daily. cDNA reverse transcribed from extracted RNA served as the sequencing template. TCRdb's table, derived via immunoSEQ multiplex PCR, lists solely in-frame clones and lacks some. The sample yields about 200,000 clones, more than 45% seen once. The sample here was CD4+ T cells sorted from blood, taken at week 24, from a patient treated with tofacitinib. Receptors were obtained from a human donor with alopecia areata.

DNA for the CDR3: TGTGCCAGCAGTTACCGGGACAGGGGGAAAGAGACCCAGTACTTC. Protein product: CASSYRDRGKETQYF. V and J are TRBV6-5 and TRBJ2-5; 11 nucleotides line up with TRBD1. The CDR3 sequence is 15 residues long. CDR1 is MNHEY, CDR2 SVGAGI, per germline. Trimming took 2 bases from V and 3 from J; bases not matched to a gene: 2.

The V and J genes are TRBV19 and TRBJ2-7; TRBD2 matches at 14 bases. V lost 3 bases, J lost 7 bases, and 8 bases stayed unmatched. The CDR3 contains 16 residues. Germline V gene data show CDR1 as LNHDA and CDR2 as SQIVND (reference sequence). The chain's CDR3 is CASSIWGTSGSREQYF. The CDR3 nucleotides are TGTGCCAGTAGTATTTGGGGGACTAGCGGGAGCCGGGAGCAGTACTTC. The full variable domain, with the rest looked up from reference TRBV19 and TRBJ2-7, is DGGITQSPKYLFRKEGQNVTLSCEQNLNHDAMYWYRQDPGQGLRLIYYSQIVNDFQKGDIAEGYSVSREKKESFPLTVTSAQKNPTAFYLCASSIWGTSGSREQYFGPGTRLTVT.

V and J are TRBV5-1 and TRBJ1-4; D ambiguous. Germline CDR1 reads SGHRS; CDR2 reads YFSETQ. The length of the CDR3 is 14 residues. Trimming pared 0 bases from V and 0 bases from J, leaving 3 bases between. The CDR3 DNA sequence: TGCGCCAGCAGCTTGGAGACAACTAATGAAAAACTGTTTTTT. This encodes CASSLETTNEKLFF.

The chain uses TRBV5-1 and TRBJ1-2, with D possibly TRBD1 on 6 matching bases. This CDR3 region has 13 residues. CDR1 is SGHRS, CDR2 YFSETQ, per germline. The ends were cut back, 1 base at V and 4 bases at J, with 8 bases in the middle. The chain's CDR3 is CASSLSDSYGYTF. The CDR3 bases are TGCGCCAGCAGCTTGTCGGACAGCTATGGCTACACCTTC. Based on the CDR3 plus reference TRBV5-1 and TRBJ1-2, the full variable domain is KAGVTQTPRYLIKTRGQQVTLSCSPISGHRSVSWYQQTPGQGLQFLFEYFSETQRNKGNFPGRFSGRQFSNSRSEMNVSTLELGDSALYLCASSLSDSYGYTFGSGTRLTVV.

The chain joins TRBV30 to TRBJ2-5, with D perhaps assigned TRBD1 or TRBD2 (5 bases each). Germline loops: CDR1 GTSNPN, CDR2 SVGIG (reference sequence). The CDR3 covers 15 residues. Between the trimmed V and J ends, which lost 0 bases and 1 base, there was a span of 12 bases. DNA of the CDR3: TGTGCCTGGAGTGTACGAATGGGACCCCAAGAGACCCAGTACTTC. It encodes CAWSVRMGPQETQYF.

The chain combines TRBV27 with TRBJ1-1, with no clear D. V lost 6 bases, J lost 5 bases, and 16 bases lay in between. The CDR3 is 14 amino acids. Germline CDR1 reads MNHEY; CDR2 reads SMNVEV (reference sequence). Here the CDR3 reads CASSRNGDQTEAFF. The CDR3, as DNA: TGTGCCAGCAGCCGGAACGGGGATCAAACTGAAGCTTTCTTT.

The chain combines TRBV15 with TRBJ2-1, with 11 bases lining up with TRBD2. In germline, CDR1 is LNHNV, CDR2 YYDKDF (reference sequence). V was pared by 5 bases and J by 1 base, with 7 bases of the junction left unmatched. The CDR3 loop spans 17 amino acids. The CDR3 DNA sequence: TGTGCCACCAGCCTACATCGGACTAGCGGGTCCTACAATGAGCAGTTCTTC. Encoded protein: CATSLHRTSGSYNEQFF.

J is TRBJ2-3 and V is TRBV27; 13 nucleotides match TRBD2. Germline trimming cut 9 bases from V and 3 bases from J; bases unmatched to any gene: 6. The CDR3 runs 15 residues. Per the germline V gene, CDR1 is MNHEY and CDR2 is SMNVEV (reference sequence). The CDR3 DNA reads TGTGCCAGTCTTAGACTAGCGGGAGGAACAGATACGCAGTATTTT. It yields the protein CASLRLAGGTDTQYF.

The chain links TRBV2 to TRBJ2-6; 7 nucleotides align to TRBD1. The CDR3 has 16 residues. V trimming: 4 bases; J trimming: 4 bases; junction bases outside the gene matches: 7. Germline values: CDR1 SNHLY, CDR2 FYNNEI. As DNA, the CDR3 is TGTGCCAGCAGTGCACAGGGGACGGGCGGGGCCAACGTCCTGACTTTC. It codes for CASSAQGTGGANVLTF.

The rearrangement joins TRBV2 to TRBJ2-7; no reliable D call. Germline CDR1 SNHLY, CDR2 FYNNEI. There are 12 residues in the CDR3. Trimming took off 4 bases at V and 6 bases at J, with 10 bases between the two ends. In nucleotides, the CDR3 is TGTGCCAGCAGTGTAGGGCATGGCGAGCAGTACTTC. Protein sequence: CASSVGHGEQYF.

This clone was observed a handful of times. V and J are TRBV30 and TRBJ2-2; D gene unclear. CDR3 size: 14 residues. V was clipped by 5 bases and J by 4 bases, with 14 bases between them. Germline CDR1 GTSNPN, CDR2 SVGIG (reference sequence). CDR3 sequence (DNA): TGTGCCTGGGGTGGGAAAGCCCCCACCGGGGAGCTGTTTTTT. Protein: CAWGGKAPTGELFF.

This clone was observed at least ten times. The J gene is TRBJ2-6, the V gene TRBV5-6; D ambiguous. The ends were cut back, 2 bases at V and 3 bases at J, with 0 bases in the middle. Germline assignment: CDR1 SGHDT and CDR2 YYEEEE. CDR3 length equals 12 residues. The CDR3 loop reads CASSFGANVLTF. The CDR3 DNA follows: TGTGCCAGCAGCTTTGGGGCCAACGTCCTGACTTTC.

This clone has just a few counts. The CDR3 nucleotides read TGTGCCAGCAGCTTAAATTCCGGGGAGCTGTTTTTT. The encoded protein is CASSLNSGELFF. The chain is built from TRBV7-9 and TRBJ2-2; D is undetermined. CDR1 is SEHNR and CDR2 is FQNEAQ in the germline V gene (reference sequence). Deletions cut 2 bases from V and 6 bases from J, with 4 bases between. The CDR3 spans 12 residues.

The CDR3 here is CASSARAGGALSSYEQYF. CDR3 coding DNA: TGTGCCAGCAGCGCAAGAGCGGGGGGGGCCCTGAGCTCCTACGAGCAGTACTTC. The chain uses TRBV9 and TRBJ2-7; 10 bases align to TRBD2. Germline lookup yields CDR1 SGDLS and CDR2 YYNGEE. The CDR3 has 18 amino acids. V lost 3 bases and J lost 0; bases outside the gene matches: 12.

The J gene is TRBJ2-7, the V gene TRBV9, with D possibly matching TRBD1 (6 bases). The CDR3 totals 16 residues. Trimming took 0 bases from V and 4 from J, leaving 17 bases between them. Per germline, CDR1 SGDLS and CDR2 YYNGEE. CDR3 nucleotides: TGTGCCAGCAGCGTAGATACGGCAGGGGCCGGATACGAGCAGTACTTC. This codes for CASSVDTAGAGYEQYF.

This clone was seen only once. V gene TRBV4-1 combines with J gene TRBJ2-1; D is undetermined. V was pared by 0 bases and J by 6 bases, with 3 bases between. The CDR3 sequence is 12 residues long. Germline V gene data show CDR1 as MGHRA and CDR2 as YSYEKL. The chain's CDR3 is CASSQEGNEQFF. The CDR3 DNA follows: TGCGCCAGCAGCCAAGAGGGCAATGAGCAGTTCTTC.

There are a few counts of this clone. V gene TRBV28 combines with J gene TRBJ1-5, with D perhaps matching TRBD1 (5 bases). Trimming removed 6 bases from V and 1 base from J, with 19 bases in between. The CDR3 spans 17 residues. Germline values: CDR1 MDHEN, CDR2 SYDVKM. In DNA form, the CDR3 reads TGTGCCAGCAGCCCCCGAAATAGGGGCCTCAGCAATCAGCCCCAGCATTTT. Its protein is CASSPRNRGLSNQPQHF.

In this sample, this clone turned up many times. The chain combines TRBV2 with TRBJ2-3, with unresolved D. This CDR3 has 14 amino acids. V was trimmed by 4 bases and J by 2 bases, leaving 10 bases between them. Germline V gene sequence: CDR1 SNHLY, CDR2 FYNNEI. CDR3 amino acids: CASSVRLSTDTQYF. CDR3 nucleotide sequence: TGTGCCAGCAGTGTCCGCCTCTCCACAGATACGCAGTATTTT.

The chain has TRBV5-1 and TRBJ2-7, with D unclear. V lost 5 bases and J lost 1, with 7 bases in between. Germline CDR1 SGHRS, CDR2 YFSETQ. The CDR3 sequence is 12 residues long. CDR3 amino acids: CASSGGSYEQYF. CDR3 bases: TGCGCCAGCAGTGGTGGGTCCTACGAGCAGTACTTC. The full variable domain, with the rest looked up from reference TRBV5-1 and TRBJ2-7, is KAGVTQTPRYLIKTRGQQVTLSCSPISGHRSVSWYQQTPGQGLQFLFEYFSETQRNKGNFPGRFSGRQFSNSRSEMNVSTLELGDSALYLCASSGGSYEQYFGPGTRLTVT.

The chain recombines TRBV2 with TRBJ1-1; TRBD1 might be the D (5 bases). Trimming took off 4 bases at V and 5 bases at J, with 11 bases between the two ends. CDR1 and CDR2 from the germline V gene are SNHLY and FYNNEI. This CDR3 region has 13 residues. The CDR3 DNA reads TGTGCCAGCAGTGTCAGGGAGGGGACTGAAGCTTTCTTT. This sequence encodes CASSVREGTEAFF.

The chain is built from TRBV2 and TRBJ1-1; D unresolved. The length of the CDR3 is 10 residues. Trimming left V 0 bases short and J 7 bases short, with 0 bases between. Germline lookup yields CDR1 SNHLY and CDR2 FYNNEI. CDR3 DNA: TGTGCCAGCAGTGAAGCTGAAGCTTTCTTT. It yields the protein CASSEAEAFF.

The rearrangement links TRBV4-1 to TRBJ2-7; D gene ambiguous. Trimming pared 3 bases from V and 6 bases from J, leaving 18 bases between. This CDR3 is built from 15 residues. Germline CDR1 and CDR2: MGHRA and YSYEKL. DNA for the CDR3: TGCGCCAGCAGCCAGAGGTCCGGGCGAACGGGCGAGCAGTACTTC. Translating it yields CASSQRSGRTGEQYF.

This chain joins TRBV25-1 and TRBJ1-1; D might be TRBD1 (6 bases). The CDR3 is 14 amino acids. CDR1 and CDR2 (germline): MGHDK, SYGVNS. Trimming took 8 bases from V and 3 from J, leaving 16 bases between them. The CDR3 region is CASPPPDSYTEAFF. For the CDR3, the DNA is TGTGCCAGCCCTCCTCCGGACAGCTACACTGAAGCTTTCTTT.

The chain uses TRBV27 and TRBJ1-1; D is unclear. Trimming cost V 2 bases and J 10 bases, with 17 bases left between them. CDR3 size: 14 residues. Per germline, CDR1 MNHEY and CDR2 SMNVEV (reference sequence). The CDR3 here is CASSLSRGSLTAFF. The CDR3 bases are TGTGCCAGCAGTTTAAGCCGGGGATCACTGACAGCTTTCTTT.

The chain has TRBV25-1 and TRBJ2-5, with 7 positions matching TRBD2. Germline loops: CDR1 MGHDK, CDR2 SYGVNS. There are 16 residues in the CDR3. Trimming cost V 4 bases and J 4 bases; bases outside gene matches: 12. Here the CDR3 reads CASSGASRGRGETQYF. CDR3 sequence (DNA): TGTGCCAGCAGTGGAGCTAGTCGGGGGAGGGGAGAGACCCAGTACTTC.

V gene TRBV30 combines with J gene TRBJ1-2; D call uncertain. Trimming removed 0 bases at V and 4 bases at J, with 9 bases between. The CDR3 covers 13 residues. Germline CDR1 GTSNPN, CDR2 SVGIG (reference sequence). The CDR3 DNA follows: TGTGCCTGGAGTGTCGGCAGCCTCTATGGCTACACCTTC. Translation: CAWSVGSLYGYTF.

In this sample, this clone turned up a few times. The chain uses TRBV10-3 and TRBJ2-5, with 8 bases lining up with TRBD1. The J segment lost 4 bases and the V segment lost 6 bases, leaving 1 base of the junction unmatched. This CDR3 has 12 residues. Germline CDR1 is ENHRY and CDR2 is SYGVKD. The CDR3 nucleotides read TGTGCCATCAGACAGGGGGGAGAGACCCAGTACTTC. As protein: CAIRQGGETQYF.

The chain has TRBV5-6 and TRBJ1-2, with 7 bases identical to TRBD1. The CDR3 sequence is 15 residues long. Germline-derived CDR1 and CDR2 are SGHDT and YYEEEE. V was clipped by 0 bases and J by 0 bases; unmatched bases: 2. CDR3 protein: CASSLVDRTNYGYTF. DNA for the CDR3: TGTGCCAGCAGCTTGGTGGACAGGACTAACTATGGCTACACCTTC. Full variable domain (rest looked up from reference TRBV5-6 and TRBJ1-2): DAGVTQSPTHLIKTRGQQVTLRCSPKSGHDTVSWYQQALGQGPQFIFQYYEEEERQRGNFPDRFSGHQFPNYSSELNVNALLLGDSALYLCASSLVDRTNYGYTFGSGTRLTVV.